This TCR beta chain was profiled in a study of blood T cell repertoires in COVID-19. As for the study in general: The cDNA or gDNA used as material had been derived from T cells, B-cell-depleted T cells, or PBMCs.

TCRdb keeps only in-frame clones here, not all; method: immunoSEQ multiplex PCR. The data contain roughly 200,000 clones, about 88% of them singletons. Losses at the gene ends were 5 bases for V and 3 bases for J; bases not matched to a gene: 5. Germline-derived CDR1 and CDR2 are SGHTS and YDEGEE. The CDR3 contains 14 residues. Study members were between about 18 and 95 years old and lived in some 26 US regions. Allocation to cohorts depended on clinical history reported by the participants. A case of COVID-19 had been met by exposed participants within 2 weeks before study entry. What was sequenced was PBMCs or T cells enriched from blood (not recorded which). The J gene is TRBJ1-5, the V gene TRBV5-8; 7 bases fit TRBD1. The sequence was obtained from a woman in her twenties or thirties who had been exposed to COVID-19. CDR3 loop: CASSKGQPNQPQHF. CDR3 nucleotide sequence: TGTGCCAGCAGTAAGGGACAGCCCAATCAGCCCCAGCATTTT.